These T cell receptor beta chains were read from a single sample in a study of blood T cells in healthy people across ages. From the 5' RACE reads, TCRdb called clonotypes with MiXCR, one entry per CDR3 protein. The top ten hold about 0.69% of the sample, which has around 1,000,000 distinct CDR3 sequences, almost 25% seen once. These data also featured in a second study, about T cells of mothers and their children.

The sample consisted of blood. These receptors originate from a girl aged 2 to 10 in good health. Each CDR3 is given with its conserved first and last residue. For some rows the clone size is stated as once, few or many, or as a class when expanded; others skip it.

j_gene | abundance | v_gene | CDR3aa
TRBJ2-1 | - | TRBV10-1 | CASSSDKSSYNEQFF
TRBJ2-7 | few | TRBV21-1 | CASSNSRAPEYEQYF
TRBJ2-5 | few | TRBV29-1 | CSVTTVLQETQYF
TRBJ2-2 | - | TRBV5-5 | CASSLAGGTPGELFF
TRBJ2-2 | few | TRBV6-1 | CASSEGVRLGDTGELFF
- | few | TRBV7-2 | CASSLVSGGTPYEQYF
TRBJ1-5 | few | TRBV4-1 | CASSHTFLNQPQHF
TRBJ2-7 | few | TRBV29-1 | CSARDGDYEQYF
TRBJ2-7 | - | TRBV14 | CASSLSGGKFPYEQYF
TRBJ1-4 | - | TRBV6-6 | CASSYGDNEKLFF
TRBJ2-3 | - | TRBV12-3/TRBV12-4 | CASSRGRSTDTQYF
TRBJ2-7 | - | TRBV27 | CASSFSRGYEQYF
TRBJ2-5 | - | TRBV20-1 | CSARERESVETQYF
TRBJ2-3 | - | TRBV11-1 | CASSLGTSERTDTQYF
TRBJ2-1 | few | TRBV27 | CASSSTSGRAVEQFF
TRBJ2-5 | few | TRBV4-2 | CASSGVETGEETQYF
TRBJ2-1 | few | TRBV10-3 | CAISVGGSYNEQFF
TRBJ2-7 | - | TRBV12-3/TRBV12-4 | CASSFLGLDIRGYEQYF
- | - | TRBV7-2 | CATRDRGAETQYF
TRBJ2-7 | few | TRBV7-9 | CASSLEDGRTYEQYF
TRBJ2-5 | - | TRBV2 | CASGSGLSEETQYF
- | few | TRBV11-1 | CASSGARPKQFF
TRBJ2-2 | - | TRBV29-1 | CSARPSNNGELFF
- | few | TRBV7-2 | CASSYELNNEQFF
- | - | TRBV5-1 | CASSLASGSDNEQFF